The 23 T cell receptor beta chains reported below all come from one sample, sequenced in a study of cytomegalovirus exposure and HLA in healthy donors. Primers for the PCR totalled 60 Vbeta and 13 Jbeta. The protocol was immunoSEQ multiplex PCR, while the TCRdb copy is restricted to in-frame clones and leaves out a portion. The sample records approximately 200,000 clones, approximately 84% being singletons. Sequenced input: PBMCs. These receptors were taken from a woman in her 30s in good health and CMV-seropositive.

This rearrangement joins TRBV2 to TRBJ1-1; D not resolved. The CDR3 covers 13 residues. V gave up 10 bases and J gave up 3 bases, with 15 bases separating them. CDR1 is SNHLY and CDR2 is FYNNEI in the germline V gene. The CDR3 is CANERDGYTEAFF. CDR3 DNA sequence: TGTGCCAACGAACGGGATGGTTACACTGAAGCTTTCTTT. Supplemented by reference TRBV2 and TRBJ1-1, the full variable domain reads EPEVTQTPSHQVTQMGQEVILRCVPISNHLYFYWYRQILGQKVEFLVSFYNNEISEKSEIFDDQFSVERPDGSNFTLKIRSTKLEDSAMYFCANERDGYTEAFFGQGTRLTVV.

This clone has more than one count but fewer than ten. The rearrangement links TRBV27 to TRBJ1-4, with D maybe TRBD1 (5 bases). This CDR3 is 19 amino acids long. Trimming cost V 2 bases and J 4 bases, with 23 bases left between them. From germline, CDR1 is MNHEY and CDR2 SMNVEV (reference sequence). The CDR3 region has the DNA TGTGCCAGCAGTTTACGCGGAAGGCTGTGGGGGGAATTTAATGAAAAACTGTTTTTT. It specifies CASSLRGRLWGEFNEKLFF.

CDR3: CASSEARGSWETQYF. CDR3 nucleotides: TGTGCCAGCAGTGAAGCGCGCGGGTCGTGGGAGACCCAGTACTTC. The genes are TRBV2 and TRBJ2-5; maybe TRBD2 (5 bases). This CDR3 region has 15 residues. V was trimmed by 0 bases and J by 5 bases, leaving 13 bases between them. From germline, CDR1 is SNHLY and CDR2 FYNNEI.

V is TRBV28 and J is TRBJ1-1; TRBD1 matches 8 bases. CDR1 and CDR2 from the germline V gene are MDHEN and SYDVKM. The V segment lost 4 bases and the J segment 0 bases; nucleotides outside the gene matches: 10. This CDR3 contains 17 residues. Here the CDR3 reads CASSYMTGARMNTEAFF. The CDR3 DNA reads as TGTGCCAGCAGTTACATGACAGGGGCTAGGATGAACACTGAAGCTTTCTTT.

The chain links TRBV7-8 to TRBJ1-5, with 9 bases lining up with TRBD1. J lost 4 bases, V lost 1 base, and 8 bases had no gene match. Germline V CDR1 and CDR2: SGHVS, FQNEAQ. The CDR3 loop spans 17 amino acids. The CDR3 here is CASSLGVGTGRNQPQHF. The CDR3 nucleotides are TGTGCCAGCAGCTTAGGAGTCGGGACAGGGAGAAATCAGCCCCAGCATTTT. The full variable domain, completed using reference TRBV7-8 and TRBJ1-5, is GAGVSQSPRYKVAKRGQDVALRCDPISGHVSLFWYQQALGQGPEFLTYFQNEAQLDKSGLPSDRFFAERPEGSVSTLKIQRTQQEDSAVYLCASSLGVGTGRNQPQHFGDGTRLSIL.

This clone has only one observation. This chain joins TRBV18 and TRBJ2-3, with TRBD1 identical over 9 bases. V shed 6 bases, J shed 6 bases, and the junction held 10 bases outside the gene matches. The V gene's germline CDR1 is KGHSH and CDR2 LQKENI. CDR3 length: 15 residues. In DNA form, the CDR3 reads TGTGCCAGCTCTGTTTCCGGGACAGGGCGTGATACGCAGTATTTT. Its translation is CASSVSGTGRDTQYF.

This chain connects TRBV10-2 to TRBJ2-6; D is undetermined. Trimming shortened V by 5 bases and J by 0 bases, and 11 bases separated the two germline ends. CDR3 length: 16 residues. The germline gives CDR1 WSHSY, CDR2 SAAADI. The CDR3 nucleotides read TGCGCCAGCAGTCCACAAACGCTCTCTGGGGCCAACGTCCTGACTTTC. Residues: CASSPQTLSGANVLTF.

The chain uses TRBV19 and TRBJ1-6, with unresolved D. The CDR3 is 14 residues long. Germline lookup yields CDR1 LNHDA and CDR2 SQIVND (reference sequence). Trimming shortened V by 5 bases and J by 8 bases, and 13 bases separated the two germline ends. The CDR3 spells CASSSGLDYSPLHF. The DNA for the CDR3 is TGTGCCAGTAGTTCCGGACTTGATTATTCACCCCTCCACTTT.

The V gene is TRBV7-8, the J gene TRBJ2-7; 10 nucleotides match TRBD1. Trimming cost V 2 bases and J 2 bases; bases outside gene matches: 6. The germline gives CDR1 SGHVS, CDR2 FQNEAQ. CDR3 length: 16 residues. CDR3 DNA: TGTGCCAGCAGCTTAAAAGGGACAGGGGAGACCTACGAGCAGTACTTC. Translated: CASSLKGTGETYEQYF. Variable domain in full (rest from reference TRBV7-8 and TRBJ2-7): GAGVSQSPRYKVAKRGQDVALRCDPISGHVSLFWYQQALGQGPEFLTYFQNEAQLDKSGLPSDRFFAERPEGSVSTLKIQRTQQEDSAVYLCASSLKGTGETYEQYFGPGTRLTVT.

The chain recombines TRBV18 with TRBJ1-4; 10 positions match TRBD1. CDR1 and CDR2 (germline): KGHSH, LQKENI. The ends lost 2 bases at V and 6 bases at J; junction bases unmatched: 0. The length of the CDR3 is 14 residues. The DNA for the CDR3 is TGTGCCAGCTCACCAGGGACAGGGGATGAAAAACTGTTTTTT. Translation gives CASSPGTGDEKLFF.

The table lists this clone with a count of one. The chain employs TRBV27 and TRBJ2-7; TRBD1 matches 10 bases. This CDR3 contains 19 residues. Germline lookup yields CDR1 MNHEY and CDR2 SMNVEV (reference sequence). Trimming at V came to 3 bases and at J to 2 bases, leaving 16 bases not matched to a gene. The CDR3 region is CASSFKAGTGVSLPYEQYF. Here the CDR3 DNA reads TGTGCCAGCAGTTTCAAAGCCGGGACAGGGGTATCGCTTCCCTACGAGCAGTACTTC.

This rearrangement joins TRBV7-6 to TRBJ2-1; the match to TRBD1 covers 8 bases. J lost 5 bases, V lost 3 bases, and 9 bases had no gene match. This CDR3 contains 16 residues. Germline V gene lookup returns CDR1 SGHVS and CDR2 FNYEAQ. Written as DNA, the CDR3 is TGTGCCAGCAGCTTTCGACATGGACAGGGAAACAATGAGCAGTTCTTC. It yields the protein CASSFRHGQGNNEQFF.

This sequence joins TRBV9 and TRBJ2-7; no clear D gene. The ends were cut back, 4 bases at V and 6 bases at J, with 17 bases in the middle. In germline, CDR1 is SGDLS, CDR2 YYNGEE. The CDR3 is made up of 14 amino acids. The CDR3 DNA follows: TGTGCCAGCAGCCCCAGACCGGGTATACCCGAGCAGTACTTC. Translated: CASSPRPGIPEQYF.

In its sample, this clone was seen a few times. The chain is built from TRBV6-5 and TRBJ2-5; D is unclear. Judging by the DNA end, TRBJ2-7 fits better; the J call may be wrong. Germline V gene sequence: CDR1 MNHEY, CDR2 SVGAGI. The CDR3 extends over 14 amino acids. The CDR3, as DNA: TGTGCCAGCAGTTACTCGTCCCAGAACTACGAGCAGTACTTC. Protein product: CASSYSSQNYEQYF.

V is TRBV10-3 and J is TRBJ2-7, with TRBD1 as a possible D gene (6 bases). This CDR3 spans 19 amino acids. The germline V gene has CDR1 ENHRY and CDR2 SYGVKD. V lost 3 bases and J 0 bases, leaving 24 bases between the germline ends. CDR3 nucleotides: TGTGCCATCAGTGATGAGAGCCTTCAGGGGAAGAAAAGCTCCTACGAGCAGTACTTC. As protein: CAISDESLQGKKSSYEQYF.

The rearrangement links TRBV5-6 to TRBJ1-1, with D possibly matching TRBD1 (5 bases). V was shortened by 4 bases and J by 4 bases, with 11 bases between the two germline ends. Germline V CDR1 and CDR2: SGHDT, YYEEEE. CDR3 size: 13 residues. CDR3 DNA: TGTGCCAGCAGCCGGACGGGGGTCACTGAAGCTTTCTTT. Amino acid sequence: CASSRTGVTEAFF.

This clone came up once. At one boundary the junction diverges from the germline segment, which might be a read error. The CDR3 DNA reads TGTGCTAGCAGTACTTCCCGCCGGCAGGAAGAGACCCAGTACTTC. Translated: CASSTSRRQEETQYF. The J gene is TRBJ2-5, the V gene TRBV7-7; D ambiguous. CDR1 SSHAT and CDR2 FNYEAQ come from the germline V gene (reference sequence). CDR3 size: 15 residues.

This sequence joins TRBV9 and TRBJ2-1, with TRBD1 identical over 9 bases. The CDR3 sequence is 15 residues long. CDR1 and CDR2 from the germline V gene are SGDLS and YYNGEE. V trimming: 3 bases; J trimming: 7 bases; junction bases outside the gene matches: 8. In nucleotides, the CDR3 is TGTGCCAGCAGCGGCCCGGGACAGGGTTTTAATGAGCAGTTCTTC. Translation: CASSGPGQGFNEQFF.

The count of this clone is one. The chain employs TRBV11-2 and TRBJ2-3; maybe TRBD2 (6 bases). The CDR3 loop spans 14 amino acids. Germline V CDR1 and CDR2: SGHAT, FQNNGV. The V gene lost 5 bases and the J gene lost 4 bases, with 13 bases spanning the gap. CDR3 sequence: CASSQWGVPDTQYF. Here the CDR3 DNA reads TGTGCCAGCAGCCAATGGGGGGTTCCAGATACGCAGTATTTT.

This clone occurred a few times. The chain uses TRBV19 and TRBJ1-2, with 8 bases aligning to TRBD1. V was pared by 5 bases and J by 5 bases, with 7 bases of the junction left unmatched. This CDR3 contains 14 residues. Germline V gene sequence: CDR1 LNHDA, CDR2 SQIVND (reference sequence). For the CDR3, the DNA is TGTGCCAGTAGTCCAGACAGGGGTTCATATGGCTACACCTTC. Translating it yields CASSPDRGSYGYTF.

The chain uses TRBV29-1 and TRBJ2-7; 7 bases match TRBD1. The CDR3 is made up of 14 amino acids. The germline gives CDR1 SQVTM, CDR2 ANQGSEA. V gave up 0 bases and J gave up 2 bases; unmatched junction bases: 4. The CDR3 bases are TGCAGCGTTGAAGATCGGACAGGAACCTACGAGCAGTACTTC. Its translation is CSVEDRTGTYEQYF.

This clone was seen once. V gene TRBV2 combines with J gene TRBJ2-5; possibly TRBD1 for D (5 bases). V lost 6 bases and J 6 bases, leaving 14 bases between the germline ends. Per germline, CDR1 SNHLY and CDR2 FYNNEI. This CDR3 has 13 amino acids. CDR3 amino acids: CASSPQGKKTQYF. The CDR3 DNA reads TGTGCCAGCAGCCCCCAGGGAAAAAAGACCCAGTACTTC.

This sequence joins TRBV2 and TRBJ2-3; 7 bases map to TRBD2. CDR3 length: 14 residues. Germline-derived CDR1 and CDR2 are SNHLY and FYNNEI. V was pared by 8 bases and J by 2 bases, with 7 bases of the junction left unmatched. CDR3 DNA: TGTGCCAGCCGTGTAGCGGGCCCCACAGATACGCAGTATTTT. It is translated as CASRVAGPTDTQYF. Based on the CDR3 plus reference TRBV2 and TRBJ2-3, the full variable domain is EPEVTQTPSHQVTQMGQEVILRCVPISNHLYFYWYRQILGQKVEFLVSFYNNEISEKSEIFDDQFSVERPDGSNFTLKIRSTKLEDSAMYFCASRVAGPTDTQYFGPGTRLTVL.